Following are 3 T cell receptor beta chains from one sample sequenced in a study of patients and donors after allogeneic stem cell transplantation. TCRdb re-called the RT-PCR reads through MiXCR, storing one row per CDR3 protein. This table holds about 210,000 distinct CDR3 sequences, about 38% found once. The specimen sequenced was blood, either unsorted or a sorted T cell fraction (not recorded which). The receptors originated from a human donor who was either an allogeneic HSCT recipient or a stem cell or donor lymphocyte infusion donor (not recorded which). It is not recorded whose cells these are; they may come from a transplant donor.

This clonotype appeared a few times. V gene TRBV5-1 combines with J gene TRBJ1-6, with TRBD1 matching over 7 bases. Germline CDR1 reads SGHRS; CDR2 reads YFSETQ. The CDR3 has 14 residues. The V segment lost 4 bases and the J segment 6 bases; nucleotides outside the gene matches: 4. CDR3 in amino acids: CASSGDRVNSPLHF. In nucleotides, the CDR3 is TGCGCCAGCAGCGGCGACAGGGTTAATTCACCCCTCCACTTT.

In DNA form, the CDR3 reads TGTGCCAGTAGTATAGCTGGACAGGGGGCTAGAGGCAATCAGCCCCAGCATTTT. Its translation: CASSIAGQGARGNQPQHF. The rearrangement joins TRBV19 to TRBJ1-5; 11 bases match TRBD1. The CDR3 consists of 18 residues. The germline CDR1 and CDR2 sequences are LNHDA and SQIVND (reference sequence). Unmatched junction bases numbered 7, after V lost 1 base and J lost 2 bases.

This clonotype was seen a handful of times. The CDR3 loop reads CASSYGTSSYEQYF. CDR3 in DNA: TGTGCCAGCAGTTACGGGACTAGCTCCTACGAGCAGTACTTC. V gene TRBV6-6 combines with J gene TRBJ2-7; TRBD2 matches at 8 bases. The V gene end was trimmed by 2 bases and the J gene end by 0 bases; junction bases not matched to a gene: 0. Germline-derived CDR1 and CDR2 are MNHNY and SVGAGI (reference sequence). This CDR3 contains 14 residues.